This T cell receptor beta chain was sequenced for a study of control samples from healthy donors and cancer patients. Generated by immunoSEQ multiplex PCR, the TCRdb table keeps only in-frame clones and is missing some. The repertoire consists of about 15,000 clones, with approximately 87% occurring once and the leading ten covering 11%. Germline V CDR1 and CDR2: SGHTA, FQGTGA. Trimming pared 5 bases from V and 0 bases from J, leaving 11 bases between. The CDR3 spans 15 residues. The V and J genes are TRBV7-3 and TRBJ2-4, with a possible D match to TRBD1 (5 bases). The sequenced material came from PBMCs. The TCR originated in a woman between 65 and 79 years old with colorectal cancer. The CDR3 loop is CASSTSGLAKNIQYF. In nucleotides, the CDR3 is TGTGCCAGCAGCACCTCAGGGTTAGCCAAAAACATTCAGTACTTC.